The clone carrying this TCR beta chain was observed once. This entry comes from a study of shared clonotypes between healthy human individuals. J was trimmed by 9 bases and V by 3 bases; bases with no gene match: 15. The CDR3 has 17 amino acids. Per the germline V gene, CDR1 is SEHNR and CDR2 is FQNEAQ (reference sequence). Sequencing used immunoSEQ multiplex PCR; TCRdb keeps in-frame clones, though not all of them. The sample lists about 2.5 million clones, about nine tenths occurring once. The V call is TRBV7-9, the J call TRBJ2-3; TRBD2 aligns across 10 bases. The receptor's source is a man aged 18 to 29 in good health. Some clones in this sample may be carry-over from other donors' samples. The sequencing input was naive CD4+ T cells from PBMCs. Regarding subset: CD45RA+ positively selected. Written as DNA, the CDR3 is TGTGCCAGCAGCTTTCGCTCTGTGGGGCTAGCGGGAGAAACGCAGTATTTT. It translates to CASSFRSVGLAGETQYF. Combining the CDR3 with reference TRBV7-9 and TRBJ2-3 gives the whole variable domain DTGVSQNPRHKITKRGQNVTFRCDPISEHNRLYWYRQTLGQGPEFLTYFQNEAQLEKSRLLSDRFSAERPKGSFSTLEIQRTEQGDSAMYLCASSFRSVGLAGETQYFGPGTRLTVL.